Below are 18 T cell receptor beta chains sequenced from a single sample in a study of blood T cell repertoires in COVID-19. Sequencing was performed with immunoSEQ multiplex PCR; in TCRdb, only in-frame clones are kept and a portion is missing. Of roughly 180,000 clones detected, almost 85% appear once; the ten largest clones hold approximately 7.7%. The sample was peripheral blood. The receptors come from a man aged 40-55 years who had recovered from COVID-19.

The chain has TRBV5-1 and TRBJ1-2, with D possibly matching TRBD1 (6 bases). The germline V and J ends were trimmed by 1 base and 7 bases, with 17 bases remaining between them. Germline V lookup: CDR1 SGHRS, CDR2 YFSETQ. This CDR3 contains 15 residues. CDR3 loop: CASSLPGGPNIGYTF. CDR3 nucleotide sequence: TGCGCCAGCAGCTTGCCCGGGGGGCCGAACATTGGCTACACCTTC.

The chain has TRBV2 and TRBJ2-1; 8 nucleotides agree with TRBD2. Germline lookup yields CDR1 SNHLY and CDR2 FYNNEI. The CDR3 contains 15 residues. With V trimmed by 6 bases and J by 4 bases, 8 bases remained unmatched. As DNA, the CDR3 is TGTGCCAGCAGACCCCTTACGGGAGGGTACAATGAGCAGTTCTTC. It yields the protein CASRPLTGGYNEQFF.

CDR3: CASSQDWDSSYNEQFF. The CDR3 DNA is TGCGCCAGCAGCCAAGATTGGGACAGCTCCTACAATGAGCAGTTCTTC. The chain joins TRBV4-3 to TRBJ2-1; 7 positions agree with TRBD1. The CDR3 runs to 16 residues. J gave up 0 bases and V 0 bases, and 2 bases lay outside the gene matches. CDR1 is LGHNA, CDR2 YSLEER, per germline.

The chain carries TRBV18 and TRBJ2-7; D not resolved. The germline V gene encodes CDR1 KGHSH and CDR2 LQKENI. The length of the CDR3 is 14 residues. V dropped 3 bases and J dropped 1 base, with 10 bases sitting between them. In DNA form, the CDR3 reads TGTGCCAGCTCACCCACAGAACATTCCTACGAGCAGTACTTC. This gives the protein CASSPTEHSYEQYF.

This clone was detected ten times or more. The V gene is TRBV4-3, the J gene TRBJ2-2; D is ambiguous. V was trimmed by 5 bases and J by 7 bases, leaving 11 bases between them. From germline, CDR1 is LGHNA and CDR2 YSLEER. This CDR3 has 13 residues. DNA for the CDR3: TGCGCCAGCAGCATGCCCCAGTTCGGGGAGCTGTTTTTT. Its protein is CASSMPQFGELFF.

V and J are TRBV23-1 and TRBJ1-5, with 7 bases that match TRBD1. TRBV23-1 has ORF status, its function being uncertain. The trim removed 4 bases at V and 3 bases at J, leaving 12 bases unmatched. This CDR3 is 17 amino acids long. CDR3 amino acids: CASSPPEAGGNNQPQHF. CDR3 DNA: TGCGCCAGCAGTCCCCCCGAGGCAGGGGGTAACAATCAGCCCCAGCATTTT.

The chain couples TRBV6-6 to TRBJ2-5, with 7 bases lining up with TRBD1. The germline V gene encodes CDR1 MNHNY and CDR2 SVGAGI (reference sequence). CDR3 length: 14 amino acids. With V trimmed by 6 bases and J by 5 bases, 9 bases remained unmatched. CDR3 coding DNA: TGTGCCAGCAGCCTCACAGGGGCTTGGGAGACCCAGTACTTC. Translated, it gives CASSLTGAWETQYF.

This sequence joins TRBV7-8 and TRBJ2-1, with unresolved D. The germline CDR1 and CDR2 sequences are SGHVS and FQNEAQ. CDR3 size: 12 residues. Trimming pared 5 bases from V and 6 bases from J, leaving 8 bases between. The CDR3 loop is CASSLAPNEQFF. In DNA form, the CDR3 reads TGTGCCAGCAGCCTCGCGCCCAATGAGCAGTTCTTC.

The chain couples TRBV20-1 to TRBJ2-1, with 7 bases identical to TRBD2. From germline, CDR1 is DFQATT and CDR2 SNEGSKA (reference sequence). The CDR3 totals 14 residues. V shed 3 bases and J 4 bases; nucleotides not matched to a gene: 6. This CDR3 is CSASRGDLYNEQFF. CDR3 bases: TGCAGTGCTAGTCGGGGGGACCTTTACAATGAGCAGTTCTTC.

The V call is TRBV10-3, the J call TRBJ2-1; D is ambiguous. The CDR3 is made up of 14 amino acids. Between the trimmed V and J ends, which lost 6 bases and 6 bases, there was a span of 15 bases. CDR1 is ENHRY and CDR2 is SYGVKD in the germline V gene. The DNA for the CDR3 is TGTGCCATCAGCCCGACATCCACAGTCAATGAGCAGTTCTTC. Its protein is CAISPTSTVNEQFF.

The V call is TRBV6-5, the J call TRBJ1-1, with TRBD1 matching over 7 bases. V trimming: 8 bases; J trimming: 5 bases; junction bases outside the gene matches: 11. The CDR3 has 14 amino acids. Looked up from germline, CDR1 is MNHEY and CDR2 is SVGAGI. CDR3: CASSKGPTGTEAFF. The CDR3 bases are TGTGCCAGCTCAAAGGGGCCGACAGGGACTGAAGCTTTCTTT.

The V call is TRBV7-2, the J call TRBJ1-5; D is perhaps TRBD1 (5 bases). The CDR3 extends over 13 amino acids. V shed 5 bases and J shed 5 bases, with 10 bases lying between them. Germline lookup yields CDR1 SGHTA and CDR2 FQGNSA. The CDR3 reads CASSETVYQPQHF. The DNA for the CDR3 is TGTGCCAGCAGCGAGACAGTATATCAGCCCCAGCATTTT.

The CDR3 is CASSLVTTGTEAFF. CDR3 DNA: TGTGCCAGCAGCTTAGTTACCACGGGCACTGAAGCTTTCTTT. The rearrangement joins TRBV7-9 to TRBJ1-1, with no clear D. The CDR3 contains 14 residues. Germline CDR1 reads SEHNR; CDR2 reads FQNEAQ (reference sequence). Trimming shortened V by 1 base and J by 4 bases, and 10 bases separated the two germline ends. Supplemented by reference TRBV7-9 and TRBJ1-1, the full variable domain reads DTGVSQNPRHKITKRGQNVTFRCDPISEHNRLYWYRQTLGQGPEFLTYFQNEAQLEKSRLLSDRFSAERPKGSFSTLEIQRTEQGDSAMYLCASSLVTTGTEAFFGQGTRLTVV.

The chain employs TRBV13 and TRBJ2-3; 10 positions agree with TRBD2. The CDR3 is made up of 15 amino acids. Unmatched junction bases numbered 1, after V lost 4 bases and J lost 0 bases. Germline lookup yields CDR1 PRHDT and CDR2 FYEKMQ (reference sequence). CDR3 bases: TGTGCCAGCAGCTCTAGCGGGGGCAGCACAGATACGCAGTATTTT. This sequence encodes CASSSSGGSTDTQYF. Combining the CDR3 with reference TRBV13 and TRBJ2-3 gives the whole variable domain AAGVIQSPRHLIKEKRETATLKCYPIPRHDTVYWYQQGPGQDPQFLISFYEKMQSDKGSIPDRFSAQQFSDYHSELNMSSLELGDSALYFCASSSSGGSTDTQYFGPGTRLTVL.

The chain joins TRBV25-1 to TRBJ2-7; TRBD2 agrees at 8 bases. The CDR3 loop spans 11 amino acids. Germline CDR1 and CDR2: MGHDK and SYGVNS. J was trimmed by 6 bases and V by 8 bases; bases with no gene match: 3. Here the CDR3 reads CASEAGGEQYF. The CDR3 region has the DNA TGTGCCAGCGAGGCGGGGGGCGAGCAGTACTTC.

This clone was detected ten times or more. The rearrangement links TRBV28 to TRBJ2-7, with D unclear. Germline V gene data show CDR1 as MDHEN and CDR2 as SYDVKM. The V end lost 5 bases, the J end lost 10 bases, and 15 bases lay between the germline ends. The CDR3 sequence is 12 residues long. The DNA of the CDR3 is TGTGCCAGCAGTCCCTTACGAGGTGGCCAGTACTTC. This sequence encodes CASSPLRGGQYF. Combining the CDR3 with reference TRBV28 and TRBJ2-7 gives the whole variable domain DVKVTQSSRYLVKRTGEKVFLECVQDMDHENMFWYRQDPGLGLRLIYFSYDVKMKEKGDIPEGYSVSREKKERFSLILESASTNQTSMYLCASSPLRGGQYFGPGTRLTVT.

This sequence joins TRBV6-5 and TRBJ2-6, with D perhaps matching TRBD2 (6 bases). CDR1 and CDR2 (germline): MNHEY, SVGAGI. The CDR3 covers 15 residues. V shed 10 bases and J shed 0 bases, with 13 bases lying between them. DNA for the CDR3: TGTGCCACCCGGACGGGAGACTCTGGGGCCAACGTCCTGACTTTC. Its protein product is CATRTGDSGANVLTF.

This sequence joins TRBV21-1 and TRBJ2-4; no DNA check was done on the table's D call, TRBD1. TRBV21-1 is a pseudogene segment. This CDR3 spans 14 amino acids. DNA of the CDR3: TGTGCCAGCAGCAACCCGGGACATAGAAACATTCAGTACTTC. Encoded protein: CASSNPGHRNIQYF.